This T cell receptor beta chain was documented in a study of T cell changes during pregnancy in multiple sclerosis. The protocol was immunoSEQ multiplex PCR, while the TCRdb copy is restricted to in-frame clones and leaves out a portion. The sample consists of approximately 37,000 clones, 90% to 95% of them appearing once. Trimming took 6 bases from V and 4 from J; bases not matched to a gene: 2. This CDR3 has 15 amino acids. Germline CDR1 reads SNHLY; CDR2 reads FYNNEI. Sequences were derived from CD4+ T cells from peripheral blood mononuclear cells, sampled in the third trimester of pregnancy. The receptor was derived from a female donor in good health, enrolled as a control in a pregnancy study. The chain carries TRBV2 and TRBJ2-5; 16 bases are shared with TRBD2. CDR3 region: CASRGLAGGAETQYF. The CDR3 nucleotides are TGTGCCAGCAGGGGACTAGCGGGAGGGGCAGAGACCCAGTACTTC.